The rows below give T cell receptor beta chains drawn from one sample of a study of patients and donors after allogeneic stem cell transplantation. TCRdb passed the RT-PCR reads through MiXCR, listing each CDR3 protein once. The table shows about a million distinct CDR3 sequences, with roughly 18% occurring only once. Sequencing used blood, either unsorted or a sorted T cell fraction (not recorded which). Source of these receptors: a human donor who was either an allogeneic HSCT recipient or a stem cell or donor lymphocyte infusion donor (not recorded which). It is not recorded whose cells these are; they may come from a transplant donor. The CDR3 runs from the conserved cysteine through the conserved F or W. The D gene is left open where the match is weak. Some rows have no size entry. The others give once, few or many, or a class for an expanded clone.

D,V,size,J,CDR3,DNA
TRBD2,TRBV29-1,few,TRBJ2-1,CSVEALGLRGGYNEQFF,TGCAGCGTTGAAGCGTTGGGATTGCGGGGGGGGTACAATGAGCAGTTCTTC
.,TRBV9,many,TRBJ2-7,CASSVDGEYEQYF,TGTGCCAGCAGCGTAGATGGGGAATACGAGCAGTACTTC
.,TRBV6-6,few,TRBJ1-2,CASRPKGGGYTF,TGTGCCAGCAGACCCAAGGGGGGGGGCTACACCTTC
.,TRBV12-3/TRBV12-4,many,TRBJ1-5,CASSLSGWGSNQPQHF,TGTGCCAGCAGCTTATCAGGTTGGGGTAGCAATCAGCCCCAGCATTTT
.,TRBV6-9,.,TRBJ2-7,CASRLRFPYEQYF,TGTGCCAGCAGATTGAGATTTCCCTACGAGCAGTACTTC
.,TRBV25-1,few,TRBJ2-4,CASSPDATTQPLEYF,TGTGCCAGCAGCCCCGACGCCACGACACAACCCCTGGAATACTTC
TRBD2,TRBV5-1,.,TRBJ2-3,CASSPIAGGATDTQYF,TGCGCCAGCAGCCCCATAGCGGGGGGCGCTACAGATACGCAGTATTTT
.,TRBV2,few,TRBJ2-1,CASSDLTELNNEQFF,TGTGCCAGCAGTGATTTGACAGAACTAAACAATGAGCAGTTCTTC
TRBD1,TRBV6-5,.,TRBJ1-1,CASSHSHIGQGRNTEAFF,TGTGCCAGCAGTCACTCCCACATCGGACAGGGGCGTAACACTGAAGCTTTCTTT
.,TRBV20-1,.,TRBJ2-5,CSASASFRGLETQYF,TGCAGCGCGAGTGCTAGTTTCAGGGGTTTGGAGACCCAGTACTTC
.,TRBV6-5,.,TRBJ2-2,CASSYGVRTDTGELFF,TGTGCCAGCAGTTACGGGGTCCGAACTGACACCGGGGAGCTGTTTTTT
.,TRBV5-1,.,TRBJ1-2,CASSFRTDNYGYTF,TGCGCCAGCAGCTTTAGGACCGACAACTATGGCTACACCTTC
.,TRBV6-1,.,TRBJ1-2,CASTEDTNYGYTF,TGTGCCAGCACTGAAGACACTAACTATGGCTACACCTTC
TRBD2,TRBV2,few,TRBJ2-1,CASSKGGTSGSNEQFF,TGTGCCAGCAGTAAAGGGGGTACTAGCGGGAGCAATGAGCAGTTCTTC